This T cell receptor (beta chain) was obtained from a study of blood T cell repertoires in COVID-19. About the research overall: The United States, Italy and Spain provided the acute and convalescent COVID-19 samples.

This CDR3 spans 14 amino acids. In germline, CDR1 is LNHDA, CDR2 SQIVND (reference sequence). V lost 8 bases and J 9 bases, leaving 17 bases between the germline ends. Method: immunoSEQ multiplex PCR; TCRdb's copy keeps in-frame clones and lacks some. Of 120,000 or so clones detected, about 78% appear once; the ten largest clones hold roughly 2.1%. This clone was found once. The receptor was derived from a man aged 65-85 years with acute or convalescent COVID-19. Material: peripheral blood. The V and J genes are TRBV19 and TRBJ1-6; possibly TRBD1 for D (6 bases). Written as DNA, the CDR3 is TGTGCCAGTTCTAAGAGGGCAGGGGTTTCACCCCTCCACTTT. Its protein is CASSKRAGVSPLHF. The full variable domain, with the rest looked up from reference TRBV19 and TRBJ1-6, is DGGITQSPKYLFRKEGQNVTLSCEQNLNHDAMYWYRQDPGQGLRLIYYSQIVNDFQKGDIAEGYSVSREKKESFPLTVTSAQKNPTAFYLCASSKRAGVSPLHFGNGTRLTVT.